Below are 7 T cell receptor beta chains sequenced from a single sample in a study of control samples from healthy donors and cancer patients. Libraries were prepared by immunoSEQ multiplex PCR; TCRdb keeps only in-frame clonotypes and omits some of them. The table records about 43,000 clones, roughly 94% of them present only once. Input material: blood. The source is a man in his sixties in good health.

V usage is TRBV28 and J usage is TRBJ2-1; D possibly corresponds to TRBD2 (6 bases). With 7 bases removed from V and 6 bases from J, the gap between germline ends came to 16 bases. Germline CDR1 MDHEN, CDR2 SYDVKM. The CDR3 loop spans 14 amino acids. CDR3 coding DNA: TGTGCCAGCACCCACGGAGGGGATAGCAATGAGCAGTTCTTC. It encodes CASTHGGDSNEQFF.

This chain links TRBV2 with TRBJ1-5, with D perhaps matching TRBD1 (5 bases). The CDR3 has 17 residues. CDR1 and CDR2 (germline): SNHLY, FYNNEI. V was cut by 6 bases and J by 1 base, with 19 bases left in between. CDR3: CASSPRWGGGSNQPQHF. The CDR3 DNA sequence: TGTGCCAGCAGCCCAAGGTGGGGGGGAGGGAGCAATCAGCCCCAGCATTTT.

The chain uses TRBV5-3 and TRBJ1-6, with 8 positions matching TRBD1. TRBV5-3 is reported as an ORF; its role is uncertain. The CDR3 covers 15 residues. Germline trimming cut 4 bases from V and 7 bases from J; bases unmatched to any gene: 7. CDR3 sequence: CARSPGGARNSPLHF. The CDR3 nucleotides read TGTGCCAGAAGCCCAGGGGGCGCGAGGAATTCACCCCTCCACTTT.

The chain combines TRBV10-1 with TRBJ2-2; TRBD2 agrees at 7 bases. Germline loops: CDR1 WNHNN, CDR2 SYGVQD (reference sequence). V shed 5 bases and J 7 bases; nucleotides not matched to a gene: 7. The CDR3 consists of 14 residues. The CDR3 nucleotides are TGCGCCAGCAGTTCGGGGGAGGGTGGCGGGGAGCTGTTTTTT. Its protein is CASSSGEGGGELFF.

This chain links TRBV11-3 with TRBJ2-7; D possibly matches TRBD1 or TRBD2 (5 bases each). Germline CDR1 SGHNT, CDR2 YENEEA. Deletions cut 6 bases from V and 8 bases from J, with 14 bases between. The CDR3 sequence is 12 residues long. The CDR3 is CASRLGTAKQYF. The CDR3, as DNA: TGTGCCAGCAGACTGGGGACGGCAAAGCAGTACTTC.

This clone was observed a single time. The chain has TRBV30 and TRBJ2-2, with a tentative D call TRBD1 (5 bases). Trimming cost V 4 bases and J 6 bases, with 9 bases left between them. CDR3 size: 12 residues. CDR1 and CDR2 (germline): GTSNPN, SVGIG (reference sequence). CDR3 residues: CAWKGLSGELFF. Here the CDR3 DNA reads TGTGCCTGGAAGGGGTTATCCGGGGAGCTGTTTTTT.

This clone occurred once. The J gene is TRBJ1-6, the V gene TRBV6-5; a possible D gene is TRBD1 (5 bases). The germline gives CDR1 MNHEY, CDR2 SVGAGI. This CDR3 spans 14 amino acids. Trimming cost V 6 bases and J 10 bases, with 16 bases left between them. CDR3 loop: CASSGNQGNSPLHF. The CDR3, as DNA: TGTGCCAGCAGCGGAAATCAGGGTAACTCACCCCTCCACTTT.